The clone carrying this TCR beta chain was found a few times. V was shortened by 4 bases and J by 7 bases, with 14 bases between the two germline ends. Per germline, CDR1 SQVTM and CDR2 ANQGSEA. This CDR3 region has 13 residues. Sample-barcoded 5' priming and a J-beta primer mix drove a second PCR of roughly 6 to 12 cycles. Each CDR3 protein is one row after TCRdb ran MiXCR on the 5' RACE reads. The table includes approximately 2,000,000 distinct CDR3 sequences, around 40% detected once. This sample was included in a study of blood T cells in healthy people across ages. Sequenced input: blood. The source of this sequence is a human donor in good health. This chain joins TRBV29-1 and TRBJ2-1; no clear D. The CDR3 loop reads CSVGHSQINEQFF. The CDR3 DNA is TGCAGCGTTGGGCATTCCCAAATTAATGAGCAGTTCTTC.